The entry that follows covers one T cell receptor (beta chain) sequence. Its antigen is currently not known. No much larger clone exists at a distance of one base, and base qualities are not known. The source of the sample is a study of cytomegalovirus exposure and HLA in healthy donors (TCRdb year 2017). Background for the entire study: An earlier analysis of 587 of the donors reported about 250 Gb of sequence data and around 110 million unique TCR beta sequences from some 180 million T cells. An early release that covered some 630 HLA-typed donors contained 300 to 350 gigabases of sequencing data and around 85 million unique TCR sequences. Of the roughly 410 genotyped donors, approximately 81% were placed in the genetic ancestry cluster associated with self-reported Caucasian donors. The study aimed to test whether cataloging public T cell receptors could reveal signatures of past pathogen exposure. The T cell repertoires of 550 to 850 subjects were profiled by immunosequencing and related to cytomegalovirus serostatus. Besides the first cohort of 666 subjects, a separate validation cohort made up of 120 different subjects was used. To predict cytomegalovirus infection status, the study brought together high-throughput TCR immunosequencing, statistical association of individual TCRs with disease status, and machine learning. A later analysis re-examined previously published TCR beta repertoires from hundreds of donors and added high-resolution HLA genotyping to investigate patterns of TCR occurrence. Rather than drawing on any new phenotypic data, the later analysis identified candidate immune exposures from TCR beta sequences and the way those sequences occurred across donors. In an earlier analysis of several hundred of the donors, high-throughput TCR beta sequencing was used to judge whether each TCR beta V gene segment behaved as functional or pseudogenic. Donor age, sex, ethnicity and CMV serostatus were compiled alongside the repertoire data. Genome-wide SNP genotypes for about 65% of the roughly 670 donors were used in a later genetic analysis, which treated that subset as a discovery cohort. All discovery cohort repertoires had been generated using a single sequencing platform. HLA typing included class I and class II loci at four-digit resolution. The number of donors typed differed by locus, with roughly 629-640 for A, B, C, DRB1 and DQB1, around 520 for DQA1, 600 to 610 for DPA1, and around 430 for DPB1. About five DR-DQ haplotypes were handled as single units for association and clustering because linkage in the cohort was strong. Among some 400 genotyped donors of the cohort, an average of roughly 240,000 unique TCR beta nucleotide sequences were sequenced per donor, around 18% of them non-productive. General conclusions and limits of the study: In a later analysis, most CMV-associated TCR beta chains were found to appear HLA-restricted, with HLA associations seemingly driven largely by CMV exposure. A later analysis reported that several top co-occurrence clusters appeared linked to parvovirus B19, influenza, CMV and Epstein-Barr virus. Some IMGT-functional V segments, including TRBV6-2 and TRBV6-3, could not be distinguished by the 87-base-pair reads and were therefore excluded. Linkage disequilibrium might explain the correlated functional status among segregating V segments, but an unknown experimental factor could not be excluded. The sequencing pipeline was judged likely to have produced a cluster of highly shared sequence variants as a technical artifact. In vitro tests confirmed that three of the cytomegalovirus-associated TCR beta chains recognize cytomegalovirus antigens. Because counts were too low, some 16 rarely observed V segments, including chromosome 9 orphons, were excluded from the earlier analysis of under 650 of the donors. In a later genetic analysis, fewer N-insertions in productive TCRs were reported among donors in an Asian-associated ancestry cluster than the roughly 700-donor mean. Only TCR beta chains were sequenced in this cohort, and the absence of alpha or paired-chain data limited detectable features. In an earlier analysis of some 540 of the donors, most TCR beta V segments appeared in productive rearrangements about 90% or about 30% of the time, broadly matching IMGT annotations. In a later analysis, around 15,000 TCR beta sequences were associated with specific HLA alleles at a false discovery rate of 0.05. For the cohort, immune exposure information was limited to CMV serostatus. While some public TCRs were present in many individuals, most TCR sequences turned up only very rarely across donors. HLA typing was unavailable for some donors at each locus, so association tests used only the typed subset. According to the authors, the approach could potentially be generalized to other disease states and immunological phenotypes. According to a later analysis, TCR association rates differed among HLA loci, with DRB1 alleles showing the most associated TCRs and HLA-C alleles showing the fewest. A total of some 180 TCR beta chains were listed by the study as associated with cytomegalovirus. Roughly uniform sequencing depth across donors was assumed in presence/absence analyses, although this assumption may not hold. The classifier was reported to diagnose cytomegalovirus status with high specificity and sensitivity in both the original and validation cohorts. An association between a missense DCLRE1C variant and V-gene and J-gene trimming of TCR beta chains was found in a later genetic analysis and replicated in an independent cohort. In a later analysis, HLA-associated TCR beta chains showed more clonal expansion and lower generation probabilities than non-associated chains that were equally common. When HLA alleles, especially DR and DQ, strongly co-occurred, TCR associations were difficult to assign to individual alleles. A further reported finding was that TCR beta sequences accurately predicted the HLA-A and HLA-B alleles for most subjects in the first cohort.

The cohort consisted of some 670 healthy bone marrow donors. All cohort members were sampled while nominally healthy, although unrecorded immune exposures were likely present. The donor tested CMV seronegative and was one of the 352 seronegative cohort members. A peripheral blood sample was provided by each donor, and peripheral blood mononuclear cells were used for TCR beta sequencing. Genomic DNA extraction from the blood cell samples was performed with the Qiagen DNeasy Blood Extraction Kit. Library creation used the immunoSEQ multiplex PCR assay. A mixture of 60 forward primers for TCR Vbeta segments and 13 reverse primers for TCR Jbeta segments was used in the multiplex PCR. The CDR3 region of rearranged TCR beta genes was amplified from genomic DNA with a multiplex PCR assay. The Illumina HiSeq System was used to sequence the amplified TCR beta libraries as 87-base-pair reads. From the authors' description of their analysis: Across the 500 to 750 repertoires, a later analysis counted 80 million or so unique TCR beta chains, approximately 12 million of which were shared by at least two donors. Raw reads were error-corrected and collapsed into unique sequences with a nearest-neighbor algorithm that merged closely related sequences to remove PCR and sequencing errors. V, D and J gene segments were assigned by aligning CDR3 sequences to IMGT reference sequences. For a sequence to be retained, at least a six-nucleotide match to both a V gene segment and a J gene segment was required. Rearrangements were classified as productive when the CDR3 lacked stop codons and remained in frame with V and J, and all other rearrangements were classified as non-productive. Following IMGT convention, CDR3 was defined as the stretch from the second conserved V-encoded cysteine to the conserved J-encoded phenylalanine. In an earlier analysis of 587 of the donors, sequences lacking an unambiguous match to a single V gene segment were excluded. In an earlier analysis of 587 of the donors, V segments were called functional above 56.7% productive rearrangements and were called segregating when the between-donor standard deviation exceeded 5%. A statistical classification framework was developed to diagnose cytomegalovirus status using the catalog of TCR beta chain sequences. V and J gene assignment, in a later analysis, came from comparing TCR nucleotide sequences with IMGT/GENE-DB human TR gene sequences. Using the TCRdist pipeline, a later analysis assigned CDR3 sequences along with most-parsimonious VDJ recombination scenarios. A later analysis defined each TCR beta chain by its CDR3 amino acid sequence plus V-gene family, and excluded reads lacking a unique V-gene family. A later analysis removed 550 to 700 highly shared, low-generation-probability nucleotide sequences to deal with suspected cross-contamination and a sequencing artifact. A later analysis calculated a clonal expansion index for each public chain from normalized within-repertoire ranks of inferred template counts. In a later analysis, generation probabilities were computed using a VDJ recombination model fitted to out-of-frame rearrangements, and the results were checked against IGoR. In a later analysis, hypergeometric tests were used to score TCR-TCR, TCR-HLA and TCR-CMV co-occurrence, with a repertoire-size bias correction applied to TCR pairs. False discovery rates were estimated in a later analysis by permuting HLA or CMV assignments 20 times. In a later analysis, co-occurring TCRs were grouped with DBSCAN, and TCRdist sequence similarity was added when clustering was performed within HLA-allele-positive subsets. Repertoires with fewer than 30,000 or more than 120,000 public chains were left out of co-occurrence clustering, as were a few repertoires with anomalous nucleotide sharing. Here the immuneACCESS table is served through TCRdb, limited to in-frame sequences with V and J called. Missing clones are a known gap in these copies; in checked studies unresolved V genes cover under half, and the rest lacks a known reason. The DNA gave D and trimming, while V, J and clone size come from that table. The sample records 55,000 to 80,000 clones, about four fifths of which are singletons. The ten largest clones add up to around 3% of the sample.

The junction shows trimming of 7 bases on V and 4 bases on J, plus 13 bases between the germline ends. CDR1 and CDR2, per the germline V gene (reference sequence), are SEHNR and FQNEAQ. The CDR3, cysteine through phenylalanine, is 13 amino acids long. Only CDR3 DNA is held: 39 bases, read in frame from base 1. This clonotype originated in a woman aged 25 to 45 in good health and CMV-seronegative. The sequence joins TRBV7-9 to TRBJ1-1, with a weak D call of TRBD1 (6 bases match). Sequencing input: PBMCs. The CDR3 region has the sequence CASTPGGGTEAFF. The nucleotide sequence is given as TGTGCCAGCACCCCGGGAGGGGGCACTGAAGCTTTCTTT.